This T cell receptor (beta chain) was documented in a study of blood T cell repertoires in COVID-19. Study summary: There were acute and convalescent COVID-19 samples, and they came from the United States, Italy and Spain. Nucleic acid was either cDNA or gDNA, and it came from T cells, B-cell-depleted T cells, or PBMCs.

The count of this clone is one. Seattle cases were enrolled at active infection and followed longitudinally. Original data processing: Estimation of nucleated cell counts relied on the amplification of reference gene primers. Measured with immunoSEQ multiplex PCR; TCRdb has only the in-frame clones, and not every one. V and J calls plus clone size are reproduced from that table; the DNA served to infer D and trimming. The data contain over 130,000 clones, 80% to 85% of them singletons. The germline V gene encodes CDR1 SGDLS and CDR2 YYNGEE. This CDR3 has 13 amino acids. The V gene lost 3 bases and the J gene lost 5 bases, with 12 bases spanning the gap.

The receptor comes from a man between 25 and 39 years old with COVID-19, enrolled during active disease. This sequence joins TRBV9 and TRBJ2-7; D perhaps matches TRBD1 (6 bases). The sample was peripheral blood. CDR3 nucleotide sequence: TGTGCCAGCAGCGGAGCAGGGGCCCACGAGCAGTACTTC. Protein sequence: CASSGAGAHEQYF.